The present TCR beta chain was sequenced within a study of long-term antiretroviral therapy in people with HIV. Survey level was the resolution at which the v3.0 immunoSEQ assay ran. The data were produced by immunoSEQ multiplex PCR, yet TCRdb's version contains in-frame clones alone and is incomplete. This table holds about 36,000 clones, about 80% found once. Only a few counts were recorded for this clone. This receptor was obtained from a man aged 25-45 years with HIV. The source material was unsorted PBMCs, sampled 3.4 years after starting antiretroviral therapy.

The CDR3 loop reads CASSQNQETQYF. The CDR3, as DNA: TGTGCCAGCAGCCAAAACCAAGAGACCCAGTACTTC. The chain has TRBV14 and TRBJ2-5; D not resolved. V lost 2 bases, J lost 0 bases, and 1 base lay in between. Germline V gene sequence: CDR1 SGHDN, CDR2 FVKESK. This CDR3 has 12 residues. Together with reference TRBV14 and TRBJ2-5, the CDR3 gives the full variable domain: EAGVTQFPSHSVIEKGQTVTLRCDPISGHDNLYWYRRVMGKEIKFLLHFVKESKQDESGMPNNRFLAERTGGTYSTLKVQPAELEDSGVYFCASSQNQETQYFGPGTRLLVL.